Given below is one T cell receptor (beta chain) in context. The data stem from a study of blood T cell repertoires in COVID-19. Study-wide context: Samples of COVID-19 (acute and convalescent) were obtained from the United States, Italy and Spain. The analysed material was cDNA or gDNA that came from T cells, B-cell-depleted T cells, or PBMCs.

The CDR3 totals 13 residues. From germline, CDR1 is LGHDT and CDR2 YNNKEL (reference sequence). Deletions cut 7 bases from V and 8 bases from J, with 18 bases between. As handled by the study authors: Amplifying reference gene primers gave estimates of nucleated cell counts. Clones were sequenced by immunoSEQ multiplex PCR, and TCRdb holds only the in-frame ones, with some missing. The V and J calls and the clone size are those of that table, but D and trimming were determined from the DNA. Of some 74,000 clones listed, around 83% were seen once; the top ten hold about 43%. The genes are TRBV3-1 (or the pseudogene TRBV3-2) and TRBJ2-7; TRBD2 is a possible D gene (6 bases). The specimen sequenced was peripheral blood. The clonotype originates from an elderly man with acute or convalescent COVID-19. CDR3 coding DNA: TGTGCCAGCATAAAAACGCCGGGGGAGAAGCAGTACTTC. Protein: CASIKTPGEKQYF.